This TCR beta chain was captured in a study of blood T cells in healthy people across ages. Notes on the study in general: Fewer expanded clones and more diversity marked long-lived versus aged donors.

The CDR3 sequence is 16 residues long. The germline V and J ends were trimmed by 0 bases and 3 bases, with 15 bases remaining between them. CDR1 is LNHNV and CDR2 is YYDKDF in the germline V gene (reference sequence). For the second PCR, which ran for 7 to 11 cycles, a sample-barcoded 5' primer and a J-beta primer mix were used. A template-switch adaptor containing 12 random nucleotides labeled each cDNA molecule. Via MiXCR, TCRdb re-called the 5' RACE reads, giving one row per CDR3 protein. The sample yields around 970,000 distinct CDR3 sequences, just over 50% seen once. The authors drew 8.5 to 10 milliliters of peripheral blood from each donor. This clonotype showed up just a few times. Antigen specificity is unknown.

The J gene is TRBJ2-7, the V gene TRBV15; D is possibly TRBD2 (5 bases). The sample consisted of blood. The sequence was collected from an older woman in good health. The CDR3 loop reads CATSRDLSEGDYEQYF. CDR3 DNA sequence: TGTGCCACCAGCAGAGATCTTTCTGAGGGAGACTACGAGCAGTACTTC. The entire variable domain, with the rest obtained from reference TRBV15 and TRBJ2-7, is as follows: DAMVIQNPRYQVTQFGKPVTLSCSQTLNHNVMYWYQQKSSQAPKLLFHYYDKDFNNEADTPDNFQSRRPNTSFCFLDIRSPGLGDTAMYLCATSRDLSEGDYEQYFGPGTRLTVT.